This T cell receptor beta chain was identified in a study of blood T cell repertoires in COVID-19. Only in-frame clones appear in the TCRdb table, and some are missing; sequencing was by immunoSEQ multiplex PCR. The sample consists of about 76,000 clones, about 88% of them appearing once. Trimming took off 5 bases at V and 3 bases at J, with 19 bases between the two ends. This CDR3 is 17 amino acids long. Germline V gives CDR1 MNHEY, CDR2 SMNVEV (reference sequence). The sequence was obtained from a man aged 55 to 70 with COVID-19, enrolled during active disease. Sequencing was performed on peripheral blood. The chain links TRBV27 to TRBJ1-4, with no clear D. The CDR3 reads CASSPLVGRGANEKLFF. The CDR3 DNA sequence: TGTGCCAGCAGTCCCCTCGTTGGGCGGGGTGCTAATGAAAAACTGTTTTTT.